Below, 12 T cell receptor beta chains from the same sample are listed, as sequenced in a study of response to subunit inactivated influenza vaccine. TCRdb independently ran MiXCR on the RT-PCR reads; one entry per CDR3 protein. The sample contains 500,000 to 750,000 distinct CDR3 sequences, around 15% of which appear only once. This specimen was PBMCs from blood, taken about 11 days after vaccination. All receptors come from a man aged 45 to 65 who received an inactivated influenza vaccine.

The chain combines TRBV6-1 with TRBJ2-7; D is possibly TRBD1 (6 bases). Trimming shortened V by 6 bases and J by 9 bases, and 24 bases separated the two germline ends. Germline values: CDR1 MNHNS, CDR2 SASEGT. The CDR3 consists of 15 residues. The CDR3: CASSTGILAPNAQYF. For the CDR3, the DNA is TGTGCCAGCAGCACAGGGATTTTGGCCCCTAACGCGCAGTACTTC.

The CDR3 sequence is CSASSPGGHEQFF. The CDR3 DNA reads as TGCAGTGCTAGCTCACCAGGGGGCCATGAGCAGTTCTTC. The rearrangement uses TRBV20-1 and TRBJ2-1; 8 bases line up with TRBD1. The V segment lost 3 bases and the J segment 8 bases; nucleotides outside the gene matches: 6. Per germline, CDR1 DFQATT and CDR2 SNEGSKA (reference sequence). The CDR3 runs to 13 residues.

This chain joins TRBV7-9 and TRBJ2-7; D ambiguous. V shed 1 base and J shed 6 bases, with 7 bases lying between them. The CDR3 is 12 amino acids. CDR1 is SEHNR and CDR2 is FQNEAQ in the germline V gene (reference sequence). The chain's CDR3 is CASSLGWLEQYF. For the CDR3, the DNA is TGTGCCAGCAGCTTAGGGTGGCTCGAGCAGTACTTC.

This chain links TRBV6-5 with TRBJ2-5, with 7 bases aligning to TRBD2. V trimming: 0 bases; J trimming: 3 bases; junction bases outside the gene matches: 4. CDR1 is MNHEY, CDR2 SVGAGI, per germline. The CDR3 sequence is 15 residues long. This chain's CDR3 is CASSYSGGGEETQYF. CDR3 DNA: TGTGCCAGCAGTTACTCGGGGGGGGGAGAAGAGACCCAGTACTTC.

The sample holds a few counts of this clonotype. The CDR3 DNA is TGCGCCAGCAGCCACCCTACCAGGGGTCTGAATCAGCCCCAGCATTTT. Translating it yields CASSHPTRGLNQPQHF. The rearrangement uses TRBV4-1 and TRBJ1-5; TRBD1 might be the D (6 bases). V gave up 3 bases and J gave up 4 bases, with 16 bases separating them. The CDR3 totals 16 residues. Germline lookup yields CDR1 MGHRA and CDR2 YSYEKL.

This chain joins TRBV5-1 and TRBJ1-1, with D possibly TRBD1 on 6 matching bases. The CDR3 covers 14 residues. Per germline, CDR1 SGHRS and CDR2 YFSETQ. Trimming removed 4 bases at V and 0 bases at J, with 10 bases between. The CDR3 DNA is TGCGCCAGCAGCCGCCACAGGGTGAACACTGAAGCTTTCTTT. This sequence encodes CASSRHRVNTEAFF.

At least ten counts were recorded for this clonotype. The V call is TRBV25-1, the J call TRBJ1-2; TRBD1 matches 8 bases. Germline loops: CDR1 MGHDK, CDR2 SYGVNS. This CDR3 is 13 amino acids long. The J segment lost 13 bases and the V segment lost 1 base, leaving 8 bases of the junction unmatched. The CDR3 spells CASSESGQARFTF. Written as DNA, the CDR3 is TGTGCCAGCAGTGAATCGGGACAGGCTCGTTTCACCTTC.

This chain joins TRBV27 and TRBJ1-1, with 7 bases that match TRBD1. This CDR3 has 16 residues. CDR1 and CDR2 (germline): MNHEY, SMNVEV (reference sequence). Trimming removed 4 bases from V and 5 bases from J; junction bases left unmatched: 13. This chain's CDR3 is CASSSGGAGGWTEAFF. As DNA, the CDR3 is TGTGCCAGCAGTTCCGGGGGGGCAGGGGGTTGGACTGAAGCTTTCTTT.

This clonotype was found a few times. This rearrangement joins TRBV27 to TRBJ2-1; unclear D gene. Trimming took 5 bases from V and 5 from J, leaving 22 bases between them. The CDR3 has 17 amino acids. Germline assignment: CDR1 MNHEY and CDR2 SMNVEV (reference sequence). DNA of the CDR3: TGTGCCAGCAGTAACACTCGGGCGTCGTTAATTGACAATGAGCAGTTCTTC. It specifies CASSNTRASLIDNEQFF.

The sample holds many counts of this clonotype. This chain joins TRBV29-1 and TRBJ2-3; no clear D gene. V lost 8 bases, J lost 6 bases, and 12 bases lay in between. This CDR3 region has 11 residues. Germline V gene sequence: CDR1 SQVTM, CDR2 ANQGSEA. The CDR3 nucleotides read TGCAGCCCGGGCCATGGGGATACGCAGTATTTT. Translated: CSPGHGDTQYF.

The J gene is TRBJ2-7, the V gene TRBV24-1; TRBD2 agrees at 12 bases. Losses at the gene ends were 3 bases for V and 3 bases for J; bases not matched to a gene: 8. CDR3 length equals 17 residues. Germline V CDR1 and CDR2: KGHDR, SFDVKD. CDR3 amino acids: CATSDGQWTSGNYEQYF. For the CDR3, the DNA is TGTGCCACCAGTGATGGACAGTGGACTAGCGGGAACTACGAGCAGTACTTC.

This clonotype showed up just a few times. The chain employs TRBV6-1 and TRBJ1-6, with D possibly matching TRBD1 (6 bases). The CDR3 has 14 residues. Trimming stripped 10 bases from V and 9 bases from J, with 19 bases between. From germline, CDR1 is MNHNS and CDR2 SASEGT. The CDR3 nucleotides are TGTGCCACCGGTAAAGGAAGGGGGATTTCACCCCTCCACTTT. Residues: CATGKGRGISPLHF.